One T cell receptor beta chain is described in this entry. Its antigen is unknown. This sample is part of a study of Graves' ophthalmopathy and Graves' hyperthyroidism. Study context: Untreated patients at initial diagnosis provided peripheral blood. General study findings and limits: Its predictions of ophthalmopathy progression gave the model 60% to 71% sensitivity and approximately 72% specificity.

Clinicians diagnosed using symptoms, serum thyroxine, TRAb, thyroid ultrasound and orbital computed tomography. What supplied the PBMCs was 7.5 to 10 ml of fresh peripheral blood. CDR3 length: 12 amino acids. Trimming removed 6 bases from V and 9 bases from J, with 9 bases in between. Germline V CDR1 and CDR2: SNHLY, FYNNEI. Amplification from RNA transcripts yielded the TCR beta CDR3 regions. HTBI-primed first-round RT-PCR preceded second-round multiplex PCR. TCRdb re-derived calls from the multiplex PCR reads in MiXCR, one entry per CDR3 protein. The table lists about 370,000 distinct CDR3 sequences, about a sixth of them singletons.

The sequenced sample was peripheral blood. This TCR was sampled from an adult woman with stable Graves' hyperthyroidism. The V and J genes are TRBV2 and TRBJ1-6; a possible D gene is TRBD1 (6 bases). The CDR3 coding sequence is TGTGCCAGCAGGCTGACAGGTTCACCCCTCCACTTT. Amino acid sequence: CASRLTGSPLHF.